What follows describes a single T cell receptor (beta chain). The antigen remains undetermined. The entry originates in a study of cytomegalovirus exposure and HLA in healthy donors. At the level of the study: Earlier findings included 117 million unique TCR beta sequences obtained from 150 million to 200 million T cells. Study-wide results and caveats: Among the CMV-associated chains, a few were confirmed in vitro as specific for CMV antigens. The HLA-A and HLA-B alleles of most subjects were reportedly predicted accurately from TCR beta sequences. In an earlier analysis, in fewer than 700 donors, most V segments appeared productive either ~90% or ~30% of the time.

The PCR used 60 Vbeta and 13 Jbeta primers. Sequenced by immunoSEQ multiplex PCR; TCRdb stores in-frame clones only, minus some. The table has 180,000 or so clones, 60% to 80% seen once. Germline V gene lookup returns CDR1 SGDLS and CDR2 YYNGEE. CDR3 length: 14 amino acids. V shed 3 bases, J shed 5 bases, and the junction held 4 bases outside the gene matches. The rearrangement uses TRBV9 and TRBJ1-2; TRBD1 matches at 10 bases. The sample consisted of PBMCs. The receptor's source is a man aged 45-65 years in good health and CMV-seropositive. The CDR3 protein is CASSGGQGEYGYTF. The CDR3 bases are TGTGCCAGCAGCGGTGGACAGGGGGAATATGGCTACACCTTC. The full variable domain, rest sourced from reference TRBV9 and TRBJ1-2, is DSGVTQTPKHLITATGQRVTLRCSPRSGDLSVYWYQQSLDQGLQFLIQYYNGEERAKGNILERFSAQQFPDLHSELNLSSLELGDSALYFCASSGGQGEYGYTFGSGTRLTVV.